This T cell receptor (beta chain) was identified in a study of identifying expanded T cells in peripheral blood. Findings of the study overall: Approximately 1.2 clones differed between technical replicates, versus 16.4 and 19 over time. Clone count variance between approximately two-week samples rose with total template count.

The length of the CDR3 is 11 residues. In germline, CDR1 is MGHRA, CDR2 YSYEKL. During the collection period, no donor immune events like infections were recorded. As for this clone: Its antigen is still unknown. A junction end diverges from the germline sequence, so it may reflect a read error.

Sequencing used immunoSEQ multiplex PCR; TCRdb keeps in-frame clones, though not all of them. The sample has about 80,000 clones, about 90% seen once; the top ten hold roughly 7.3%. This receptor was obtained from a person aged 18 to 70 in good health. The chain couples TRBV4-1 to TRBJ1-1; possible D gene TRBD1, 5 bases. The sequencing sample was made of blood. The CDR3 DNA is TGCGCCAGCAGCCAAGGTCTCGGGGCGGACTTT. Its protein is CASSQGLGADF.